A selection of T cell receptor beta chains follows, all from one sample in a study of blood T cell repertoires in COVID-19. TCRdb's table, derived via immunoSEQ multiplex PCR, lists solely in-frame clones and lacks some. Counted here are over 300,000 clones, approximately 85% occurring once; the ten biggest clones make up over 2%. The sample consisted of PBMCs or T cells enriched from blood (not recorded which). The source is a man aged 25 to 40 who had recovered from COVID-19. The CDR3 runs from the conserved cysteine through the conserved F or W. D genes are given only for firm matches. Rows may omit the clone size; those that give it use once, few, many or a size class.

J gene	V gene	D gene	clone size	CDR3 DNA	CDR3 protein
TRBJ1-3	TRBV19	.	.	TGTGCCAGTAGTTCCCGACAAACTTTCTCTGGAAACACCATATATTTT	CASSSRQTFSGNTIYF
TRBJ2-1	TRBV4-3	TRBD2	few	TGCGCCAGCAGCCATGAGCCAAGGACTAGCGGGGGGGAATACAATGAGCAGTTCTTC	CASSHEPRTSGGEYNEQFF
TRBJ1-1	TRBV27	.	.	TGTGCCAGCAGTAGCCTAGGGGTGCACACTGAAGCTTTCTTT	CASSSLGVHTEAFF
TRBJ2-7	TRBV7-8	.	few	TGTGCCAGCAGCTTCCGGCGGGTCTCCTACGAGCAGTACTTC	CASSFRRVSYEQYF
TRBJ1-2	TRBV10-3	.	.	TGTGCCATCAGTGGGGGCAGGGGAAGTGGCTACACCTTC	CAISGGRGSGYTF
TRBJ1-3	TRBV6-6	.	.	TGTGCCAGCAGTTACGGACAGACTTCTGGAAACACCATATATTTT	CASSYGQTSGNTIYF
TRBJ2-7	TRBV9	TRBD1	.	TGTGCCAGCAGCTCCCGGGACAGCTCCTACGAGCAGTACTTC	CASSSRDSSYEQYF
TRBJ2-1	TRBV19	TRBD2	.	TGTGCCAGTAGCTCCGGGACTAGCGGGCGTTACAATGAGCAGTTCTTC	CASSSGTSGRYNEQFF
TRBJ2-7	TRBV27	TRBD1	.	TGTGCCAGCAGTAGACGGCAGGGGGCCTACGAGCAGTACTTC	CASSRRQGAYEQYF
TRBJ1-4	TRBV4-2	TRBD1	.	TGTGCCAGCAGCCAAGATGAAAGGACAGGGGTCGAAAAACTGTTTTTT	CASSQDERTGVEKLFF
TRBJ2-3	TRBV6-1	.	few	TGTGCCAGCAGTGTCCCTCCCTGGGGCGGCACAGATACGCAGTATTTT	CASSVPPWGGTDTQYF
TRBJ2-2	TRBV14	TRBD2	once	TGTGCCAGCAGCCAAGGGGAGGGAAAGCTGTTTTTT	CASSQGEGKLFF
TRBJ1-2	TRBV5-4	.	.	TGTGCCAGCAGCCAGGGGATAGCTAACTATGGCTACACCTTC	CASSQGIANYGYTF
TRBJ1-1	TRBV5-1	.	.	TGCGCCAGCAGCTTCACAGCTCAGAACACTGAAGCTTTCTTT	CASSFTAQNTEAFF
TRBJ1-5	TRBV6-4	.	.	TGTGCCAGCAGTGAAGACACCAATCAGCCCCAGCATTTT	CASSEDTNQPQHF
TRBJ2-7	TRBV5-1	TRBD1	.	TGCGCCAGCAGCTTGGAACAGGGGGCTCCCGCCGGCGAGCAGTACTTC	CASSLEQGAPAGEQYF
TRBJ2-7	TRBV5-5	.	.	TGTGCCAGCAGCTTGGGCCCTACCTACGAGCAGTACTTC	CASSLGPTYEQYF
TRBJ2-3	TRBV7-3	TRBD1	.	TGTGCCAGCAGCTCTAACGTAAACCCTAGCAGACAGGGAAGGGGAGATACGCAGTATTTT	CASSSNVNPSRQGRGDTQYF
TRBJ1-1	TRBV3-1/TRBV3-2	.	.	TGTGCCAGCAGCCTAACAGCTATGAACACTGAAGCTTTCTTT	CASSLTAMNTEAFF
TRBJ1-5	TRBV18	.	.	TGTGCCAGCTCACTCGCCGTAGCCGGGTTCGGAGGACAGCCCCAGCATTTT	CASSLAVAGFGGQPQHF
TRBJ2-7	TRBV11-2	.	.	TGTGCCAGCAGCTTGCAGGGGTCCTACGAGCAGTACTTC	CASSLQGSYEQYF
TRBJ2-7	TRBV10-3	TRBD1	.	TGTGCCGTCAACCGGGACAGGGGCGACGAGCAGTACTTC	CAVNRDRGDEQYF